This section outlines one TCR beta chain sequence together with its context. Its antigen is unknown. Survey level resolution was used for TCRB sequencing. Only in-frame clones appear in the TCRdb table, and some are missing; sequencing was by immunoSEQ multiplex PCR. Counted here are 7,000 or so clones, roughly four fifths occurring once; the ten biggest clones make up around 1.4%. The data derive from a study of follicular helper T cells after annual influenza vaccination. The time point denotes: 2015-2016 season, 7 days after influenza vaccination. General study results and limits: Plasmablast frequency change correlated with clonality change in ICOS+CD38+ cTfh. Undersampling of larger non-cTfh compartments could not be excluded.

The TCR sequence derives from an adult who received the influenza vaccine. Sequencing was performed on CXCR5- memory CD4+ T cells sorted from blood, taken 7 days after influenza vaccination.

The chain's CDR3 is CASSMLAGVTDTQYF. CDR3 DNA: TGTGCCAGCTCGATGCTAGCGGGAGTCACAGATACGCAGTATTTT. V usage is TRBV18 and J usage is TRBJ2-3; 10 bases match TRBD2. Trimming removed 6 bases from V and 2 bases from J; junction bases left unmatched: 5. The germline V gene encodes CDR1 KGHSH and CDR2 LQKENI. The CDR3 covers 15 residues.